The entry below gives a single TCR beta chain sequence along with its context. The antigen this receptor binds is unknown. Per-base quality was not reported, and no clone a single base away is much larger than it. This entry is derived from a study of shared T cell receptors in the human thymus (dated by TCRdb to the early 2020s). With regard to the full study: The study examined how self-reactive, shared T-cell receptor alpha chains are generated in the human thymus.

The method behind the library was the immunoSEQ multiplex PCR assay. TCRdb limited this immuneACCESS table to in-frame rearrangements with V and J called. A share of clones is missing; checked studies link under half to unresolved V genes, and the rest is unexplained. Recorded for this sample are some 700,000 clones; roughly 88% of them occurred a single time. The ten largest make up roughly 0.01% of the sample. V trim: 6 bases; J trim: 4 bases; unmatched bases: 10. CDR1 is given as MNHNS and CDR2 as SASEGT, both from the germline V gene. The CDR3, cysteine through phenylalanine, is 15 amino acids long. The kept DNA is CDR3 alone, 45 bases in frame from the first base. This sample also appeared in a second study, on human thymus T cells. The second study's paper adds: In Finland, the donors were immunologically healthy infants who were having open corrective cardiac surgery for congenital heart defects. Thymus tissue was obtained as surgical resects removed during corrective cardiac surgery. Usage of V and J gene segments appeared to be biased in both the thymic and the peripheral blood repertoires. Highly overlapping thymic TCR repertoires among unrelated individuals were reported in the related research. TCR alpha and beta repertoires from about 8 infant thymus samples and a few related peripheral blood samples were characterized in the study. Donor ages ranging from about 6 to 250 days were recorded, and 5 to 7 male and a couple of female infants were included in the cohort. After being mechanically released from the tissue, thymocytes were kept at -70 degrees C in pellets of about 8.5-32 million cells. Genomic DNA was extracted from frozen cell pellets with a QIAsymphony instrument. The immunoSEQ multiplex PCR assay was used to amplify the TCRB and TCRAD loci from a standardized amount of quality-controlled genomic DNA. The amplicons covered the V(D)J region and were long enough to include the CDR3 and to identify the V and J genes. The commercial immunoSEQ service was used to sequence amplicons on an Illumina platform. Primer bias and sequencing errors were corrected as previously described, and TCRAD and TCRB definitions were based on the IMGT database. Analysis of the repertoires was done with immunoSEQ Analyzer 3.0 and VDJTools and included basic statistics, V/J segment usage, diversity estimates, rarefaction and pairwise overlap. Diversity was estimated with Chao1, ChaoE, Efron-Thisted, Shannon and inverse Simpson indices, and also on datasets down-sampled to the smallest sample. Repertoire overlap was determined by strict matching of CDR3 nucleotide sequence, V gene and J gene, and Jaccard-based multidimensional scaling clustering was applied. On average, thymus samples gave around 810,000 unique TCRB clonotypes, whereas blood samples gave 80,000 to 85,000.

This receptor was obtained from a girl less than two years old with a congenital heart defect. Donor details come from another sample of the same person, matched by shared clones. The chain uses TRBV6-1 and TRBJ1-2, with TRBD1 matching 8 junction bases. The sample comprised thymocytes. The DNA is TGTGCCAGCAGCATCACACAGGGGGGCAGCTATGGCTACACCTTC. Translation gives CASSITQGGSYGYTF.